Below are 18 T cell receptor beta chains sequenced from a single sample in a study of shared clonotypes between healthy human individuals. Assay used: immunoSEQ multiplex PCR; TCRdb lists only in-frame clones, some missing. The sample lists about 480,000 clones; over 75% were seen once. The source material was PBMCs. The receptors were sampled from a woman aged 40 to 55 in good health. Some clones in this sample may be carry-over from other donors' samples.

This chain connects TRBV27 to TRBJ2-1; tentatively, D is TRBD2 (6 bases). CDR3 length: 14 amino acids. V gave up 5 bases and J gave up 4 bases, with 12 bases separating them. Germline V gene sequence: CDR1 MNHEY, CDR2 SMNVEV (reference sequence). Here the CDR3 DNA reads TGTGCCAGCAGTCCCCCTCGGGAGTACAATGAGCAGTTCTTC. This encodes CASSPPREYNEQFF.

The V and J genes are TRBV30 and TRBJ2-5, with 10 bases lining up with TRBD2. V was clipped by 0 bases and J by 2 bases; unmatched bases: 9. CDR3 length: 17 residues. Germline V gene sequence: CDR1 GTSNPN, CDR2 SVGIG (reference sequence). In DNA form, the CDR3 reads TGTGCCTGGAGTGTTGGGCTAGCGGGAGTTCGGCAAGAGACCCAGTACTTC. It yields the protein CAWSVGLAGVRQETQYF.

Note on this clone: This CDR3 is also generated by other DNA sequences in the sample. The genes are TRBV10-3 and TRBJ1-1; D is possibly TRBD1 (5 bases). The CDR3 spans 14 residues. Germline V gene sequence: CDR1 ENHRY, CDR2 SYGVKD. Trimming took off 0 bases at V and 2 bases at J, with 7 bases between the two ends. CDR3 sequence: CAISESRANTEAFF. Written as DNA, the CDR3 is TGTGCCATCAGTGAGTCCAGGGCAAACACTGAAGCTTTCTTT.

The V call is TRBV2, the J call TRBJ2-3, with TRBD2 identical over 16 bases. The germline CDR1 and CDR2 sequences are SNHLY and FYNNEI. Germline trimming cut 6 bases from V and 0 bases from J; bases unmatched to any gene: 6. This CDR3 has 18 amino acids. The CDR3 nucleotides read TGTGCCAGCAGCTCCGGGACTAGCGGGAGGGGTAGCACAGATACGCAGTATTTT. Residues: CASSSGTSGRGSTDTQYF.

The chain uses TRBV19 and TRBJ2-1, with D possibly being TRBD1 or TRBD2 (5 bases each). V was trimmed by 3 bases and J by 9 bases, leaving 12 bases between them. The CDR3 loop spans 13 amino acids. Looked up from germline, CDR1 is LNHDA and CDR2 is SQIVND (reference sequence). The DNA for the CDR3 is TGTGCCAGTAGTATTGGGGGACGGGGTGAGCAGTTCTTC. As protein: CASSIGGRGEQFF.

The rearrangement links TRBV10-3 to TRBJ1-1; D perhaps matches TRBD1 (6 bases). The V gene's germline CDR1 is ENHRY and CDR2 SYGVKD. This CDR3 has 14 residues. V was cut by 6 bases and J by 8 bases, with 19 bases left in between. The CDR3 nucleotides are TGTGCCATCAGGAGGGACACCGCTCTGCGGGAAGCTTTCTTT. Residues: CAIRRDTALREAFF.

The chain carries TRBV6-6 and TRBJ1-5; D is unresolved. CDR1 MNHNY and CDR2 SVGAGI come from the germline V gene (reference sequence). The CDR3 is 12 residues long. Trimming took off 2 bases at V and 5 bases at J, with 4 bases between the two ends. In DNA, the CDR3 is TGTGCCAGCAGTTACGACCATCAGCCCCAGCATTTT. Translation gives CASSYDHQPQHF.

The chain has TRBV2 and TRBJ1-4; D gene ambiguous. The CDR3 covers 13 residues. The V gene's germline CDR1 is SNHLY and CDR2 FYNNEI. Trimming cost V 4 bases and J 5 bases, with 8 bases left between them. In nucleotides, the CDR3 is TGTGCCAGCAGTGGTTCCGAGAATGAAAAACTGTTTTTT. It is translated as CASSGSENEKLFF.

The gene calls are TRBV6-5 and TRBJ1-2, with D possibly being TRBD1 (5 bases). V lost 8 bases, J lost 1 base, and 8 bases lay in between. CDR1 is MNHEY and CDR2 is SVGAGI in the germline V gene. This CDR3 has 12 amino acids. CDR3 DNA: TGTGCCAGCGGGGGATATAACTATGGCTACACCTTC. Translating gives CASGGYNYGYTF.

The V and J genes are TRBV18 and TRBJ2-6, with D unresolved. Looked up from germline, CDR1 is KGHSH and CDR2 is LQKENI. The CDR3 spans 15 residues. V shed 2 bases and J shed 4 bases, with 9 bases lying between them. CDR3: CASSPEGWGANVLTF. CDR3 nucleotide sequence: TGTGCCAGCTCACCAGAAGGGTGGGGGGCCAACGTCCTGACTTTC.

This clone was seen ten or more times. Other DNA sequences from this sample encode an identical CDR3 as well. This chain links TRBV9 with TRBJ2-1; 8 bases map to TRBD1. Trimming removed 2 bases from V and 1 base from J; junction bases left unmatched: 2. Germline V gene data show CDR1 as SGDLS and CDR2 as YYNGEE. CDR3 length equals 15 residues. The CDR3 is CASSVDRGSYNEQFF. The CDR3 DNA reads as TGTGCCAGCAGCGTCGACAGGGGTTCCTACAATGAGCAGTTCTTC. Full variable domain (remainder filled in from reference TRBV9 and TRBJ2-1): DSGVTQTPKHLITATGQRVTLRCSPRSGDLSVYWYQQSLDQGLQFLIQYYNGEERAKGNILERFSAQQFPDLHSELNLSSLELGDSALYFCASSVDRGSYNEQFFGPGTRLTVL.

In nucleotides, the CDR3 is TGTGCCAGCAGCTTAACAGGGGCGAACACCGGGGAGCTGTTTTTT. This codes for CASSLTGANTGELFF. The rearrangement links TRBV5-4 to TRBJ2-2, with 7 bases fitting TRBD1. The CDR3 spans 15 residues. CDR1 is SGHNT, CDR2 YYREEE, per germline (reference sequence). V was clipped by 2 bases and J by 0 bases; unmatched bases: 1.

This clone appeared once. This chain connects TRBV7-2 to TRBJ2-3; TRBD1 matches at 7 bases. CDR1 and CDR2 (germline): SGHTA, FQGNSA. Trimming removed 5 bases from V and 0 bases from J; junction bases left unmatched: 8. The CDR3 is 16 residues long. CDR3 coding DNA: TGTGCCAGCAGCCCACAAGGGACAGTTAGCACAGATACGCAGTATTTT. Residues: CASSPQGTVSTDTQYF.

This clone came up a few times. Distinct nucleotide sequences in the sample also encode this CDR3. J is TRBJ2-7 and V is TRBV5-8; D is uncertain. Trimming took 4 bases from V and 0 from J, leaving 8 bases between them. Germline values: CDR1 SGHTS, CDR2 YDEGEE. The CDR3 contains 13 residues. CDR3 sequence reads: CASSLQSSYEQYF. Here the CDR3 DNA reads TGTGCCAGCAGCCTCCAGAGCTCCTACGAGCAGTACTTC. The variable domain in full, with the rest retrieved from reference TRBV5-8 and TRBJ2-7, is EAGVTQSPTHLIKTRGQQATLRCSPISGHTSVYWYQQALGLGLQFLLWYDEGEERNRGNFPPRFSGRQFPNYSSELNVNALELEDSALYLCASSLQSSYEQYFGPGTRLTVT.

The CDR3: CASSSGTSGSVSGELFF. CDR3 coding DNA: TGTGCCAGCAGCTCCGGGACTAGCGGGAGTGTATCCGGGGAGCTGTTTTTT. The chain employs TRBV7-2 and TRBJ2-2; the match to TRBD2 covers 14 bases. This CDR3 comprises 17 residues. Germline CDR1 and CDR2: SGHTA and FQGNSA. The ends lost 4 bases at V and 6 bases at J; junction bases unmatched: 7.

This chain links TRBV11-2 with TRBJ2-2; the match to TRBD2 covers 12 bases. Germline V gene data show CDR1 as SGHAT and CDR2 as FQNNGV. With V trimmed by 4 bases and J by 6 bases, 6 bases remained unmatched. This CDR3 contains 16 residues. The CDR3 sequence: CASSSGTSGYSGELFF. The CDR3 DNA sequence: TGTGCCAGCAGCTCAGGGACTAGCGGGTACTCCGGGGAGCTGTTTTTT.

CDR3 sequence reads: CSVELGQGPTEAFF. The CDR3 DNA reads as TGCAGCGTTGAACTCGGACAGGGCCCGACTGAAGCTTTCTTT. The genes are TRBV29-1 and TRBJ1-1; 8 nucleotides line up with TRBD1. CDR3 length: 14 residues. Germline-derived CDR1 and CDR2 are SQVTM and ANQGSEA. V lost 2 bases and J lost 5; bases outside the gene matches: 7.

This rearrangement joins TRBV18 to TRBJ2-1; 8 bases line up with TRBD2. This CDR3 region has 15 residues. Unmatched junction bases numbered 2, after V lost 4 bases and J lost 0 bases. Germline CDR1 KGHSH, CDR2 LQKENI. The DNA of the CDR3 is TGTGCCAGCTCACAAAGCGGGAGCTCCTACAATGAGCAGTTCTTC. It encodes CASSQSGSSYNEQFF. The full variable domain, completed using reference TRBV18 and TRBJ2-1, is NAGVMQNPRHLVRRRGQEARLRCSPMKGHSHVYWYRQLPEEGLKFMVYLQKENIIDESGMPKERFSAEFPKEGPSILRIQQVVRGDSAAYFCASSQSGSSYNEQFFGPGTRLTVL.